The clone carrying this T cell receptor beta chain was recorded only once. The same CDR3 can be traced to other DNA sequences in this sample. Assay used: immunoSEQ multiplex PCR; TCRdb lists only in-frame clones, some missing. The data hold 200,000 to 250,000 clones, with 70% to 90% observed a single time. The data were obtained in a study of blood T cell repertoires in COVID-19. The CDR3 has 15 amino acids. Per germline, CDR1 SGHRS and CDR2 YFSETQ. V trimming: 1 base; J trimming: 4 bases; junction bases outside the gene matches: 8. The rearrangement joins TRBV5-1 to TRBJ2-7, with 7 bases matching TRBD1. This receptor was obtained from a man aged 25 to 45 with COVID-19, enrolled during active disease. The sample comprised peripheral blood. The CDR3 nucleotides read TGCGCCAGCAGCTTGCTGGCAGGGGGTCTATACGAGCAGTACTTC. As protein: CASSLLAGGLYEQYF.